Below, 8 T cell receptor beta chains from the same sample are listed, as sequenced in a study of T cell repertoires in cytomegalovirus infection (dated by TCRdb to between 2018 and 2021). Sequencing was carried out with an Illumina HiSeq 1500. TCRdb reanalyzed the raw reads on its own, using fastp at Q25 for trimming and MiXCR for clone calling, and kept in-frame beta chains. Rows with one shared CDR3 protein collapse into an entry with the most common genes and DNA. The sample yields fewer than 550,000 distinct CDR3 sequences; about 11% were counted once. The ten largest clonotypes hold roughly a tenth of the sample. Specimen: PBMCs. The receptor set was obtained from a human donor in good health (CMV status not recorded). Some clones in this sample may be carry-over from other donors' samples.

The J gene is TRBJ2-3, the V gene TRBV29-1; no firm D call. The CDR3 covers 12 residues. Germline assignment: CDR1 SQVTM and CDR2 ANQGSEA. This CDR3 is CALGHSTDTQYF. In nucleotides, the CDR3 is TGCGCCCTAGGGCATAGCACAGATACGCAGTATTTT.

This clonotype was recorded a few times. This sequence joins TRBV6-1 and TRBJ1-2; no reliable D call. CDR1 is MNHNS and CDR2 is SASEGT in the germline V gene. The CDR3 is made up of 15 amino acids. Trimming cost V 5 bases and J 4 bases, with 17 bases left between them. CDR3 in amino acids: CASSLGNTLPYGYTF. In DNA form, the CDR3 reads TGTGCCAGCAGTCTAGGCAACACCCTTCCCTATGGCTACACCTTC.

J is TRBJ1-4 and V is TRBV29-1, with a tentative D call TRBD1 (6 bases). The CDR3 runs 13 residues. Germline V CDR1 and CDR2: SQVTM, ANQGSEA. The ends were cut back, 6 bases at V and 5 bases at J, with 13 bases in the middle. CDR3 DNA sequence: TGCAGCGTGAAGGACAGCCTCAATGAAAAACTGTTTTTT. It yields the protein CSVKDSLNEKLFF.

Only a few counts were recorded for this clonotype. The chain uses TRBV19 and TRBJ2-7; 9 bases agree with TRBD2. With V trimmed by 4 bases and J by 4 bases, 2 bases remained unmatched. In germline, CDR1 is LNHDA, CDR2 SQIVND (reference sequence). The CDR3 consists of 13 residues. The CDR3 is CASSKAGGYEQYF. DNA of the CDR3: TGTGCCAGTAGTAAAGCGGGAGGTTACGAGCAGTACTTC. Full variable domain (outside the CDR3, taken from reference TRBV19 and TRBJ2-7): DGGITQSPKYLFRKEGQNVTLSCEQNLNHDAMYWYRQDPGQGLRLIYYSQIVNDFQKGDIAEGYSVSREKKESFPLTVTSAQKNPTAFYLCASSKAGGYEQYFGPGTRLTVT.

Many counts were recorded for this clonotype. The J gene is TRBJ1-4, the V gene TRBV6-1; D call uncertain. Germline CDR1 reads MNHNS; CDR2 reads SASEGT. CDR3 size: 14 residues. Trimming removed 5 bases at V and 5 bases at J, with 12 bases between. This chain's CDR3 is CASSLGRLNEKLFF. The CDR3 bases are TGTGCCAGCAGTTTAGGACGGCTGAATGAAAAACTGTTTTTT.

The CDR3 coding sequence is TGTGCCAGCAGTCCAGACAGGAACGAGCAGTACTTC. Translation: CASSPDRNEQYF. The chain has TRBV28 and TRBJ2-7, with a possible D match to TRBD1 (6 bases). CDR1 is MDHEN, CDR2 SYDVKM, per germline. V shed 5 bases and J shed 5 bases, with 10 bases lying between them. This CDR3 region has 12 residues.

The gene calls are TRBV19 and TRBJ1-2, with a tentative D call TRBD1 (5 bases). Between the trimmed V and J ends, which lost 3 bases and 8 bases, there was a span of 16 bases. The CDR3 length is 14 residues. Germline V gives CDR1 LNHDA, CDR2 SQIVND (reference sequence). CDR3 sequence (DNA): TGTGCCAGTAGTATTGGGACCGGGTTCGGCGGCTACACCTTC. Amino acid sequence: CASSIGTGFGGYTF.

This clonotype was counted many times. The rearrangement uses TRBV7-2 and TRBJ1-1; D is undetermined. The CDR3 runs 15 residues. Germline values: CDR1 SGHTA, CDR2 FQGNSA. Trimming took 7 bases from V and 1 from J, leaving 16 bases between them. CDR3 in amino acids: CASTPSRAENTEAFF. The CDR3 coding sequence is TGTGCCAGCACCCCCTCGAGGGCTGAGAACACTGAAGCTTTCTTT. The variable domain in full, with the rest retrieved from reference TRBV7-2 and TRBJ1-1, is GAGVSQSPSNKVTEKGKDVELRCDPISGHTALYWYRQSLGQGLEFLIYFQGNSAPDKSGLPSDRFSAERTGGSVSTLTIQRTQQEDSAVYLCASTPSRAENTEAFFGQGTRLTVV.